This passage covers 28 T cell receptor beta chains from one sample sequenced in a study of T-cell memory formation after mild COVID-19. TCRdb redid the calling of the 5' RACE reads with MiXCR, one entry per CDR3 protein. The repertoire holds under 300,000 distinct CDR3 sequences, with approximately 8% as singletons. The sequenced material came from PBMCs or a T cell subset sorted from them (not recorded which). All receptors come from a man aged 18 to 29 who had mild COVID-19 (a few samples of this study predate the infection). Cell type and time point are not known.

The V and J genes are TRBV29-1 and TRBJ2-1; 9 nucleotides agree with TRBD2. V lost 7 bases, J lost 4 bases, and 8 bases stayed unmatched. Germline assignment: CDR1 SQVTM and CDR2 ANQGSEA. The CDR3 is made up of 14 amino acids. Here the CDR3 DNA reads TGCAGCGCTGCCGGGACTAGCCTATACAATGAGCAGTTCTTC. Translating it yields CSAAGTSLYNEQFF.

The genes are TRBV7-9 and TRBJ2-1; D tentatively reads TRBD1 or TRBD2 (5 bases each). There are 16 residues in the CDR3. In germline, CDR1 is SEHNR, CDR2 FQNEAQ (reference sequence). Trimming took 5 bases from V and 0 from J, leaving 14 bases between them. The CDR3 nucleotides read TGTGCCAGCAGCCCGGGGACGGTTAGCTCCTACAATGAGCAGTTCTTC. Its translation is CASSPGTVSSYNEQFF.

There are a few counts of this clonotype. This chain joins TRBV29-1 and TRBJ2-3, with TRBD1 matching 7 bases. The CDR3 runs to 13 residues. V dropped 4 bases and J dropped 5; count of bases not matched to a gene: 6. Looked up from germline, CDR1 is SQVTM and CDR2 is ANQGSEA. CDR3 amino acids: CSVVKGAGDTQYF. The CDR3 DNA sequence: TGCAGCGTTGTGAAGGGGGCCGGAGATACGCAGTATTTT.

This clonotype was seen more than once but under ten times. V and J are TRBV9 and TRBJ2-2, with 10 bases that match TRBD1. The CDR3 runs to 16 residues. The trim removed 4 bases at V and 4 bases at J, leaving 7 bases unmatched. Germline V gives CDR1 SGDLS, CDR2 YYNGEE. The CDR3 protein is CASSQSGTGVTGELFF. The CDR3 DNA is TGTGCCAGCAGCCAATCCGGGACAGGGGTCACCGGGGAGCTGTTTTTT.

The chain joins TRBV7-3 to TRBJ2-1; no definite D call. The CDR3 extends over 16 amino acids. Germline V gene data show CDR1 as SGHTA and CDR2 as FQGTGA. The ends were cut back, 1 base at V and 7 bases at J, with 17 bases in the middle. The CDR3, as DNA: TGTGCCAGCAGCTTAAACGGCCCGATCGAGAGGAATGAGCAGTTCTTC. This encodes CASSLNGPIERNEQFF.

J is TRBJ1-5 and V is TRBV12-3 or TRBV12-4; D is uncertain. CDR3 size: 13 residues. Deletions cut 6 bases from V and 2 bases from J, with 8 bases between. CDR3 in DNA: TGTGCCAGCAGATTGGACCGCAATCAGCCCCAGCATTTT. Residues: CASRLDRNQPQHF.

This clonotype was recorded once. V and J are TRBV6-2 or TRBV6-3 and TRBJ1-2; 10 bases fit TRBD1. The trim removed 6 bases at V and 8 bases at J, leaving 9 bases unmatched. Germline CDR1 is MNHEY and CDR2 is SVGEGT. There are 14 residues in the CDR3. The CDR3 nucleotides read TGTGCCAGCAGACTTGACAGGGGGCGTCACGGCTACACCTTC. This encodes CASRLDRGRHGYTF.

This rearrangement joins TRBV5-1 to TRBJ2-2; TRBD2 matches 10 bases. J was trimmed by 6 bases and V by 1 base; bases with no gene match: 3. From germline, CDR1 is SGHRS and CDR2 YFSETQ. The CDR3 runs to 15 residues. The CDR3 DNA reads TGCGCCAGCAGCTTGCAGCGGGGGGGCTCCGGGGAGCTGTTTTTT. Its protein product is CASSLQRGGSGELFF.

The V gene is TRBV19, the J gene TRBJ2-7; 8 bases agree with TRBD2. This CDR3 contains 16 residues. Germline V gene data show CDR1 as LNHDA and CDR2 as SQIVND (reference sequence). J gave up 0 bases and V 3 bases, and 7 bases lay outside the gene matches. The CDR3 is CASSIVIAGSSYEQYF. CDR3 DNA sequence: TGTGCCAGTAGTATCGTCATAGCGGGGAGCTCCTACGAGCAGTACTTC. The variable domain in full, completed from reference TRBV19 and TRBJ2-7, reads DGGITQSPKYLFRKEGQNVTLSCEQNLNHDAMYWYRQDPGQGLRLIYYSQIVNDFQKGDIAEGYSVSREKKESFPLTVTSAQKNPTAFYLCASSIVIAGSSYEQYFGPGTRLTVT.

This clonotype was detected ten times or more. CDR3 bases: TGTGCCAGCAGTTACTCGTTAGCGGGTTTCTATGGCTACACCTTC. It specifies CASSYSLAGFYGYTF. The rearrangement links TRBV6-5 to TRBJ1-2; the D is unclear. Germline V gene lookup returns CDR1 MNHEY and CDR2 SVGAGI. The CDR3 is made up of 15 amino acids. Between the trimmed V and J ends, which lost 0 bases and 4 bases, there was a span of 12 bases.

The rearrangement links TRBV7-6 to TRBJ2-3, with 15 nucleotides matching TRBD2. CDR3 length: 18 residues. The trim removed 5 bases at V and 5 bases at J, leaving 11 bases unmatched. Germline CDR1 reads SGHVS; CDR2 reads FNYEAQ. The CDR3 DNA is TGTGCCAGCAGCCCGACCGGGACTAGCGGGGGGCCTAGAGATACGCAGTATTTT. Translated: CASSPTGTSGGPRDTQYF.

This clonotype appeared a few times. The chain recombines TRBV20-1 with TRBJ2-3, with TRBD1 as a possible D gene (6 bases). The CDR3 length is 14 residues. Looked up from germline, CDR1 is DFQATT and CDR2 is SNEGSKA (reference sequence). Trimming took off 7 bases at V and 0 bases at J, with 14 bases between the two ends. The CDR3 nucleotides are TGCAGTGGAGGGGACACGACGAGCACAGATACGCAGTATTTT. Residues: CSGGDTTSTDTQYF.

In its sample, this clonotype was seen a few times. This chain connects TRBV7-9 to TRBJ2-3, with 9 nucleotides matching TRBD2. Trimming cost V 3 bases and J 4 bases; bases outside gene matches: 5. Germline V gene lookup returns CDR1 SEHNR and CDR2 FQNEAQ (reference sequence). The CDR3 has 15 residues. CDR3 coding DNA: TGTGCCAGCAGCTTCCCTAGCGGGGTATCAGATACGCAGTATTTT. Residues: CASSFPSGVSDTQYF.

V usage is TRBV2 and J usage is TRBJ2-3, with TRBD2 matching over 7 bases. V lost 11 bases, J lost 0 bases, and 14 bases stayed unmatched. Germline CDR1 reads SNHLY; CDR2 reads FYNNEI. The CDR3 is 16 amino acids. CDR3 DNA sequence: TGTGCCTCCCGCCGCGGGCTAGCGGCAAGCACAGATACGCAGTATTTT. This translates into CASRRGLAASTDTQYF.

On this clonotype: A clone one base away is much larger, so this may be a read error. The V gene is TRBV11-2, the J gene TRBJ2-5, with 7 bases fitting TRBD2. CDR3 length: 16 residues. Germline CDR1 reads SGHAT; CDR2 reads FQNNGV. The V and J ends lost 1 base and 3 bases, in that order; junction bases with no gene match: 8. Here the CDR3 reads CASSLAAGGGEETQYF. The CDR3 DNA reads as TGTGCCAGCAGCTTAGCGGCTGGCGGGGGAGAAGAGACCCAGTACTTC. Complete variable domain (other parts from reference TRBV11-2 and TRBJ2-5): EAGVAQSPRYKIIEKRQSVAFWCNPISGHATLYWYQQILGQGPKLLIQFQNNGVVDDSQLPKDRFSAERLKGVDSTLKIQPAKLEDSAVYLCASSLAAGGGEETQYFGPGTRLLVL.

The chain carries TRBV5-5 and TRBJ2-3; no definite D call. The CDR3 length is 14 residues. The V and J ends lost 0 bases and 4 bases respectively, with 9 bases between them. CDR1 is SGHKS, CDR2 YYEKEE, per germline (reference sequence). CDR3 DNA sequence: TGTGCCAGCAGCTTGGAGACCTATTCAGATACGCAGTATTTT. As protein: CASSLETYSDTQYF.

This chain joins TRBV6-5 and TRBJ1-1; no reliable D call. The V end was cut by 7 bases, the J end by 5 bases, with 17 bases between. The CDR3 is 14 amino acids. The V gene's germline CDR1 is MNHEY and CDR2 SVGAGI. The DNA of the CDR3 is TGTGCCAGCACCCCACGACGGCCGCTTACTGAAGCTTTCTTT. Translated, it gives CASTPRRPLTEAFF.

The chain recombines TRBV29-1 with TRBJ1-1, with D perhaps matching TRBD1 (5 bases). Trimming pared 5 bases from V and 8 bases from J, leaving 18 bases between. Germline-derived CDR1 and CDR2 are SQVTM and ANQGSEA. The CDR3 consists of 13 residues. In nucleotides, the CDR3 is TGCAGCGTTTTAGGGACGATCCGGGGGGAAGCTTTCTTT. It yields the protein CSVLGTIRGEAFF. Full variable domain (missing parts from reference TRBV29-1 and TRBJ1-1): SAVISQKPSRDICQRGTSLTIQCQVDSQVTMMFWYRQQPGQSLTLIATANQGSEATYESGFVIDKFPISRPNLTFSTLTVSNMSPEDSSIYLCSVLGTIRGEAFFGQGTRLTVV.

This clonotype was detected a few times. The chain carries TRBV19 and TRBJ2-6, with D unresolved. V lost 1 base, J lost 1 base, and 14 bases lay in between. Germline CDR1 reads LNHDA; CDR2 reads SQIVND (reference sequence). The CDR3 is 18 amino acids. CDR3 sequence: CASSIAFGRASGANVLTF. The DNA for the CDR3 is TGTGCCAGTAGTATAGCGTTTGGTCGGGCGTCTGGGGCCAACGTCCTGACTTTC. The whole variable domain, filled in from reference TRBV19 and TRBJ2-6, reads DGGITQSPKYLFRKEGQNVTLSCEQNLNHDAMYWYRQDPGQGLRLIYYSQIVNDFQKGDIAEGYSVSREKKESFPLTVTSAQKNPTAFYLCASSIAFGRASGANVLTFGAGSRLTVL.

This clonotype was counted at least ten times. This chain joins TRBV18 and TRBJ2-5; tentatively, D is TRBD1 (6 bases). V lost 1 base, J lost 1 base, and 10 bases lay in between. The germline V gene encodes CDR1 KGHSH and CDR2 LQKENI. The length of the CDR3 is 15 residues. The chain's CDR3 is CASSPRGGPQETQYF. The CDR3 bases are TGTGCCAGCTCACCACGAGGGGGTCCCCAAGAGACCCAGTACTTC.

This clonotype was recorded at least ten times. The DNA for the CDR3 is TGCGCCAGCAGCGACATTCTCACAGATACGCAGTATTTT. Amino acid sequence: CASSDILTDTQYF. The V gene is TRBV5-1, the J gene TRBJ2-3, with unresolved D. Germline-derived CDR1 and CDR2 are SGHRS and YFSETQ. V lost 4 bases to trimming and J lost 2 bases, with 8 bases between them. The CDR3 runs to 13 residues. The whole variable domain, remainder taken from reference TRBV5-1 and TRBJ2-3, is KAGVTQTPRYLIKTRGQQVTLSCSPISGHRSVSWYQQTPGQGLQFLFEYFSETQRNKGNFPGRFSGRQFSNSRSEMNVSTLELGDSALYLCASSDILTDTQYFGPGTRLTVL.

This clonotype occurred a few times. This sequence joins TRBV3-1 and TRBJ2-7; D ambiguous. Germline CDR1 and CDR2: LGHDT and YNNKEL (reference sequence). There are 14 residues in the CDR3. V gave up 1 base and J gave up 7 bases, with 14 bases separating them. CDR3 in amino acids: CASSQGTVLREQYF. The CDR3 nucleotides read TGTGCCAGCAGCCAAGGTACCGTTCTACGGGAGCAGTACTTC.

The chain has TRBV27 and TRBJ2-1, with D tentatively TRBD1 (5 bases). The germline V gene encodes CDR1 MNHEY and CDR2 SMNVEV (reference sequence). CDR3 length equals 11 residues. The V gene lost 7 bases and the J gene lost 9 bases, with 10 bases spanning the gap. The CDR3, as DNA: TGTGCCAGCACATCCAGGGCTGAGCAGTTCTTC. This sequence encodes CASTSRAEQFF.

V is TRBV20-1 and J is TRBJ1-5; possibly TRBD1 for D (5 bases). There are 13 residues in the CDR3. In germline, CDR1 is DFQATT, CDR2 SNEGSKA (reference sequence). Between the trimmed V and J ends, which lost 5 bases and 7 bases, there was a span of 15 bases. DNA for the CDR3: TGCAGTGCTGTCCAGGGATTTGGGCAGCCCCAGCATTTT. Its protein is CSAVQGFGQPQHF.

The J gene is TRBJ1-5, the V gene TRBV7-9; D unresolved. Trimming left V 0 bases short and J 5 bases short, with 8 bases between. The CDR3 is 14 residues long. Germline CDR1 SEHNR, CDR2 FQNEAQ (reference sequence). CDR3 protein: CASSLASGYQPQHF. The DNA for the CDR3 is TGTGCCAGCAGCTTAGCTTCAGGATATCAGCCCCAGCATTTT.

The V call is TRBV7-2, the J call TRBJ2-3; perhaps TRBD2 as D (6 bases). This CDR3 has 18 residues. Germline values: CDR1 SGHTA, CDR2 FQGNSA. Trimming took 2 bases from V and 10 from J, leaving 28 bases between them. CDR3: CASSLSNYVLATGVAQYF. The DNA of the CDR3 is TGTGCCAGCAGCTTAAGTAATTATGTACTTGCGACGGGAGTAGCGCAGTATTTT.

There are a few counts of this clonotype. J is TRBJ1-6 and V is TRBV20-1; the D gene is possibly TRBD1 (5 bases). The V end lost 6 bases, the J end lost 11 bases, and 11 bases lay between the germline ends. The CDR3 runs to 11 residues. CDR1 is DFQATT and CDR2 is SNEGSKA in the germline V gene (reference sequence). The CDR3 nucleotides are TGCAGTGCGGGACGAGGGACACCCCTCCACTTT. This sequence encodes CSAGRGTPLHF.

This clonotype was seen at least ten times. The V and J genes are TRBV11-2 and TRBJ2-5; 12 nucleotides match TRBD2. Trimming at V came to 6 bases and at J to 4 bases, leaving 6 bases not matched to a gene. Germline-derived CDR1 and CDR2 are SGHAT and FQNNGV. The length of the CDR3 is 15 residues. The CDR3 DNA reads as TGTGCCAGCAGACCTAGCGGGGGGGCCCCAGAGACCCAGTACTTC. Amino acid sequence: CASRPSGGAPETQYF.